This TCR beta chain was identified during a study of early T cells in non-severe SARS-CoV-2 infection. This clonotype came up many times. MiXCR, run by TCRdb on the 5' RACE reads, gives a single entry per CDR3 protein. The sample has tens of thousands of distinct CDR3 sequences, around 12% seen once. This TCR came from an adult who was a healthcare worker with PCR-confirmed SARS-CoV-2 infection or an uninfected control (not recorded which). The sequenced material came from whole blood.

For the CDR3, the DNA is TGTGCCGGCGCCGGGACTAGCGGGGTTGAGCAGTTCTTC. Its protein product is CAGAGTSGVEQFF. The J gene is TRBJ2-1, the V gene TRBV7-9; TRBD2 matches at 13 bases. The CDR3 is made up of 13 amino acids. Unmatched junction bases numbered 7, after V lost 11 bases and J lost 9 bases. Per germline, CDR1 SEHNR and CDR2 FQNEAQ (reference sequence).